The clone carrying this TCR beta chain was recorded once. Its antigen is still unknown. Sequencing was performed with immunoSEQ multiplex PCR; in TCRdb, only in-frame clones are kept and a portion is missing. There are around 59,000 clones in the sample; approximately 67% occur only once, and about 8.3% lies in the top ten. Trimming at V came to 5 bases and at J to 4 bases, leaving 9 bases not matched to a gene. Germline CDR1 reads MRHNA; CDR2 reads SNTAGT. The CDR3 has 16 amino acids. This sample stems from a study of radiotherapy plus CTLA-4 blockade in lung cancer. Notes on the study in general: TCR clones from tumors expanded in blood after radiotherapy plus ipilimumab. Together with interferon-beta, which increased in serum after radiation, early dynamic changes in blood T cell clones were reportedly the best predictors of response.

The clonotype was recovered from a human donor with non-small cell lung cancer whose response to radiotherapy plus ipilimumab could not be evaluated. The chain couples TRBV6-4 to TRBJ2-1, with TRBD1 matching over 9 bases. The sample here was peripheral blood, taken from a patient treated with radiotherapy plus ipilimumab. As DNA, the CDR3 is TGTGCCAGCAGTTTAACGGGACAGGGCGTTTACAATGAGCAGTTCTTC. The encoded protein is CASSLTGQGVYNEQFF.